The entry below gives a single TCR beta chain sequence along with its context. CDR3 length: 13 residues. V shed 6 bases and J shed 10 bases, with 16 bases lying between them. CDR1 is MNHEY, CDR2 SVGEGT, per germline. The data were taken from a study of blood T cell repertoires in COVID-19. Study summary: PBMCs, B-cell-depleted T cells, or T cells were the source of the cDNA or gDNA that made up the material.

Cohort 3 donors counted as recovered after two negative PCRs, clearance, or resolved symptoms. Per the authors' pipeline: The assay estimated nucleated cells by amplifying reference gene primers. Profiling relied on immunoSEQ multiplex PCR, and the TCRdb table lists in-frame clones only, not all of them. V and J calls and clone size come straight from that table; D and trimming were deduced from the DNA. The data hold some 200,000 clones, with roughly four fifths observed a single time. The sequencing input was PBMCs or T cells enriched from blood (not recorded which). V usage is TRBV6-2 or TRBV6-3 and J usage is TRBJ2-1, with D possibly being TRBD2 (6 bases). This TCR derives from a man in his forties or fifties who had recovered from COVID-19. The CDR3 sequence is CASSTVDGREQFF. CDR3 DNA: TGTGCCAGCAGCACGGTGGACGGGAGAGAGCAGTTCTTC.